The next 21 T cell receptor beta chains were all read from a single sample in a study of OX40 agonist ivuxolimab in advanced cancers. The data were produced by immunoSEQ multiplex PCR, yet TCRdb's version contains in-frame clones alone and is incomplete. This sample yields tens of thousands of clones, of which around 83% are seen a single time; less than 2.5% belongs to the top ten. The sample here was CD4+ or CD8+ T cells sorted from blood, taken in a trial of the OX40 agonist ivuxolimab. The receptors originated from an adult with an advanced solid tumor such as melanoma, head and neck, liver or kidney cancer.

The rearrangement joins TRBV4-1 to TRBJ1-5, with no clear D. Trimming left V 5 bases short and J 0 bases short, with 11 bases between. Per the germline V gene, CDR1 is MGHRA and CDR2 is YSYEKL. The length of the CDR3 is 15 residues. The CDR3: CASSKPGNSNQPQHF. The CDR3 coding sequence is TGCGCCAGCAGCAAGCCCGGGAATAGCAATCAGCCCCAGCATTTT.

There are a few counts of this clone. This rearrangement joins TRBV21-1 to TRBJ2-2; TRBD1 is the table's D call, not checked against the DNA. TRBV21-1 is a known pseudogene. There are 17 residues in the CDR3. Written as DNA, the CDR3 is TGTGCCAGCAGCAAAGGGTCGTGGACAGAGAACACCGGGGAGCTGTTTTTT. It codes for CASSKGSWTENTGELFF.

V is TRBV5-6 and J is TRBJ1-3; D is uncertain. Deletions cut 0 bases from V and 0 bases from J, with 10 bases between. CDR3 length equals 16 residues. Germline lookup yields CDR1 SGHDT and CDR2 YYEEEE. CDR3 nucleotides: TGTGCCAGCAGCTTGGACGGTTATAGCTCTGGAAACACCATATATTTT. Amino acid sequence: CASSLDGYSSGNTIYF.

This clone appeared a single time. The chain employs TRBV11-1 and TRBJ2-7, with D perhaps matching TRBD2 (5 bases). Deletions cut 3 bases from V and 7 bases from J, with 19 bases between. The CDR3 contains 15 residues. Germline CDR1 is SGHAT and CDR2 is FQDESV (reference sequence). The CDR3 reads CASSFSASTTGEQYF. CDR3 in DNA: TGTGCCAGCAGCTTCTCGGCTTCAACCACGGGGGAGCAGTACTTC.

The rearrangement joins TRBV30 to TRBJ2-5, with D perhaps given as TRBD1 or TRBD2 (6 bases each). Germline-derived CDR1 and CDR2 are GTSNPN and SVGIG (reference sequence). V lost 2 bases and J lost 6, with 13 bases in between. The CDR3 extends over 13 amino acids. CDR3 in amino acids: CAWSWGRGKTQYF. CDR3 in DNA: TGTGCCTGGAGTTGGGGGCGGGGAAAGACCCAGTACTTC.

The V gene is TRBV18, the J gene TRBJ1-2; TRBD1 agrees at 9 bases. The germline CDR1 and CDR2 sequences are KGHSH and LQKENI. After removal of 3 bases from V and 4 bases from J, the junction contained 3 bases not matched to a gene. This CDR3 is built from 14 residues. Here the CDR3 reads CASSPGQGVYGYTF. CDR3 DNA sequence: TGTGCCAGCTCACCGGGACAGGGCGTCTATGGCTACACCTTC.

The V gene is TRBV5-1, the J gene TRBJ1-6; D is perhaps TRBD1 (6 bases). V was shortened by 2 bases and J by 0 bases, with 9 bases between the two germline ends. The CDR3 loop spans 16 amino acids. Germline lookup yields CDR1 SGHRS and CDR2 YFSETQ. The CDR3 loop reads CASSFTGSSYNSPLHF. CDR3 coding DNA: TGCGCCAGCAGCTTCACAGGGAGCTCCTATAATTCACCCCTCCACTTT.

The V gene is TRBV28, the J gene TRBJ2-3, with D perhaps TRBD1 (6 bases). Germline CDR1 MDHEN, CDR2 SYDVKM. V lost 7 bases and J 1 base, leaving 24 bases between the germline ends. The CDR3 covers 18 residues. The CDR3 loop is CASIARGLALRGTDTQYF. In DNA form, the CDR3 reads TGTGCCAGCATTGCGAGGGGGTTGGCCCTGCGGGGCACAGATACGCAGTATTTT.

V gene TRBV6-1 combines with J gene TRBJ1-2; tentatively, D is TRBD1 (6 bases). The V gene's germline CDR1 is MNHNS and CDR2 SASEGT. The CDR3 extends over 14 amino acids. Trimming left V 2 bases short and J 3 bases short, with 10 bases between. The CDR3 DNA is TGTGCCAGCAGTGAACTGGGGGCCCACTATGGCTACACCTTC. It translates to CASSELGAHYGYTF.

The chain joins TRBV30 to TRBJ2-3, with 9 positions matching TRBD2. CDR1 and CDR2 (germline): GTSNPN, SVGIG (reference sequence). The CDR3 is 14 residues long. J lost 1 base, V lost 5 bases, and 4 bases had no gene match. CDR3: CAWVAGAGTDTQYF. The CDR3 DNA reads TGTGCCTGGGTAGCGGGGGCCGGCACAGATACGCAGTATTTT.

The J gene is TRBJ1-5, the V gene TRBV19; 8 bases fit TRBD1. Germline V gene sequence: CDR1 LNHDA, CDR2 SQIVND (reference sequence). The length of the CDR3 is 14 residues. Germline trimming cut 5 bases from V and 6 bases from J; bases unmatched to any gene: 6. CDR3 sequence: CASSPRTGRQPQHF. Here the CDR3 DNA reads TGTGCCAGTAGTCCACGGACAGGGCGTCAGCCCCAGCATTTT.

This clone occurred once. The rearrangement uses TRBV5-1 and TRBJ2-5, with TRBD1 matching over 9 bases. Trimming took 4 bases from V and 1 from J; bases not matched to a gene: 11. Per the germline V gene, CDR1 is SGHRS and CDR2 is YFSETQ. This CDR3 spans 17 amino acids. DNA of the CDR3: TGCGCCAGCAGCACAAGGACAGGGGCCGCTTCCCAAGAGACCCAGTACTTC. Translated, it gives CASSTRTGAASQETQYF.

V is TRBV7-2 and J is TRBJ2-1; a possible D gene is TRBD2 (5 bases). Trimming removed 5 bases from V and 2 bases from J, with 13 bases in between. The CDR3 is 15 residues long. Germline CDR1 reads SGHTA; CDR2 reads FQGNSA. This chain's CDR3 is CASSPTMGTYNEQFF. The CDR3 DNA follows: TGTGCCAGCAGCCCGACTATGGGTACCTACAATGAGCAGTTCTTC. Full variable domain (missing parts from reference TRBV7-2 and TRBJ2-1): GAGVSQSPSNKVTEKGKDVELRCDPISGHTALYWYRQSLGQGLEFLIYFQGNSAPDKSGLPSDRFSAERTGGSVSTLTIQRTQQEDSAVYLCASSPTMGTYNEQFFGPGTRLTVL.

The J gene is TRBJ2-1, the V gene TRBV4-3; 11 nucleotides agree with TRBD2. V dropped 3 bases and J dropped 15; count of bases not matched to a gene: 7. The CDR3 loop spans 13 amino acids. The V gene's germline CDR1 is LGHNA and CDR2 YSLEER. The CDR3 protein is CASSHPRTSGLFF. CDR3 bases: TGCGCCAGCAGCCATCCCCGGACTAGCGGGTTGTTCTTC.

The chain recombines TRBV5-4 with TRBJ2-7, with 9 bases that match TRBD2. CDR1 and CDR2 from the germline V gene are SGHNT and YYREEE (reference sequence). After removal of 4 bases from V and 6 bases from J, the junction contained 8 bases not matched to a gene. The CDR3 contains 14 residues. CDR3 DNA: TGTGCCAGCAGCAACCTCGCGGGGGGGGGCGAGCAGTACTTC. Residues: CASSNLAGGGEQYF.

This clone showed up just a few times. The J gene is TRBJ2-5, the V gene TRBV10-3, with 16 bases aligning to TRBD2. With 7 bases clipped from V and 4 bases from J, the junction kept 6 bases outside the gene matches. CDR1 and CDR2 from the germline V gene are ENHRY and SYGVKD. The CDR3 has 16 residues. The CDR3 protein is CAITGTSGGARETQYF. The CDR3 DNA follows: TGTGCCATCACTGGGACTAGCGGGGGGGCCCGAGAGACCCAGTACTTC.

The chain joins TRBV6-5 to TRBJ1-2; no firm D call. The germline gives CDR1 MNHEY, CDR2 SVGAGI. The germline V and J ends were trimmed by 5 bases and 0 bases, with 7 bases remaining between them. The CDR3 runs to 13 residues. The CDR3 spells CASSLSANYGYTF. Written as DNA, the CDR3 is TGTGCCAGCAGTCTCTCAGCTAACTATGGCTACACCTTC.

The table lists this clone with a few counts. This rearrangement joins TRBV4-1 to TRBJ1-6, with 8 bases identical to TRBD1. Germline V gene lookup returns CDR1 MGHRA and CDR2 YSYEKL. Trimming cost V 11 bases and J 9 bases; bases outside gene matches: 12. The CDR3 totals 14 residues. The CDR3 DNA sequence: TGCGCCGATAAACAGGGGGGAATAGGTTCACCCCTCCACTTT. Protein: CADKQGGIGSPLHF.

V usage is TRBV5-4 and J usage is TRBJ2-5; D is possibly TRBD2 (5 bases). Trimming removed 4 bases at V and 2 bases at J, with 9 bases between. Germline CDR1 and CDR2: SGHNT and YYREEE (reference sequence). CDR3 length: 13 amino acids. CDR3 bases: TGTGCCAGCAGCCCGGGGTTACAAGAGACCCAGTACTTC. Residues: CASSPGLQETQYF. Full variable domain (rest looked up from reference TRBV5-4 and TRBJ2-5): ETGVTQSPTHLIKTRGQQVTLRCSSQSGHNTVSWYQQALGQGPQFIFQYYREEENGRGNFPPRFSGLQFPNYSSELNVNALELDDSALYLCASSPGLQETQYFGPGTRLLVL.

V is TRBV27 and J is TRBJ2-1; TRBD2 matches 8 bases. This CDR3 is built from 17 residues. CDR1 MNHEY and CDR2 SMNVEV come from the germline V gene (reference sequence). V trimming: 7 bases; J trimming: 4 bases; junction bases outside the gene matches: 15. The DNA of the CDR3 is TGTGCCAGCACCAAAGGGAATCGGGGGGGCCGGTACAATGAGCAGTTCTTC. Residues: CASTKGNRGGRYNEQFF.

The J gene is TRBJ1-2, the V gene TRBV27; D may be TRBD1 (5 bases). Between the trimmed V and J ends, which lost 6 bases and 4 bases, there was a span of 15 bases. Germline V gives CDR1 MNHEY, CDR2 SMNVEV (reference sequence). The CDR3 is 14 residues long. DNA for the CDR3: TGTGCCAGCAGCCGAGTCGGGGGGTTCTATGGCTACACCTTC. This gives the protein CASSRVGGFYGYTF.